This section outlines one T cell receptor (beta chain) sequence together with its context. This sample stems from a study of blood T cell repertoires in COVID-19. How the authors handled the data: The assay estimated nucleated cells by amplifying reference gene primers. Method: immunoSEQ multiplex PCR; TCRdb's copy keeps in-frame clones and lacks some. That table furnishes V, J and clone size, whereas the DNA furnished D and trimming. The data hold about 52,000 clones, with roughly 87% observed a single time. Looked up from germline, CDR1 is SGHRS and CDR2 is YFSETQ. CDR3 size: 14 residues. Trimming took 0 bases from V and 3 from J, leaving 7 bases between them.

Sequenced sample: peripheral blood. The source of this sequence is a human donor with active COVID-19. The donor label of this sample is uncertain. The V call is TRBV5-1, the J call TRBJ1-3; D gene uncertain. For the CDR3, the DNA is TGCGCCAGCAGCTTGGCCTCGAGTGGAAACACCATATATTTT. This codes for CASSLASSGNTIYF.